The clone carrying this T cell receptor beta chain was observed many times. Its specificity is unknown. The data derive from a study of blood T cells in healthy people across ages. For the second PCR, which ran for roughly 6 to 12 cycles, a sample-barcoded 5' primer and a J-beta primer mix were used. TCRdb reprocessed the 5' RACE reads via MiXCR and lists one record per CDR3 protein. The table records about 700,000 distinct CDR3 sequences, approximately 31% of them present only once. Findings and limits, study-wide: Donors of long life had a larger count of naive CD4+ cells and greater diversity than aged donors.

Looked up from germline, CDR1 is MNHEY and CDR2 is SVGEGT. CDR3 length equals 17 residues. The V segment lost 0 bases and the J segment 3 bases; nucleotides outside the gene matches: 5. The V gene is TRBV6-2 or TRBV6-3, the J gene TRBJ2-1; 10 bases are shared with TRBD1. The source is an elderly woman in good health. Sequenced: blood. CDR3: CASSYSPGQGNYNEQFF. The CDR3 bases are TGTGCCAGCAGTTACTCGCCGGGACAGGGGAACTACAATGAGCAGTTCTTC.